This paragraph reports one T cell receptor (beta chain). Antigen unknown. This sample is part of a study of cytomegalovirus exposure and HLA in healthy donors. A multiplex PCR was run with 60 Vbeta primers and 13 Jbeta primers. Repertoires were generated with immunoSEQ multiplex PCR, while TCRdb's copy carries only in-frame clones and drops some. The data show about 120,000 clones, with roughly four fifths seen just once and around 1.5% held by the top ten. This CDR3 region has 14 residues. Between the trimmed V and J ends, which lost 6 bases and 0 bases, there was a span of 8 bases. Germline CDR1 SNHLY, CDR2 FYNNEI. Study-level points and caveats: Some V segments (TRBV6-2 and TRBV6-3 among them) were excluded as indistinguishable. Researchers reported from a later analysis that most CMV-associated TCR beta chains appeared HLA-restricted. Within an earlier analysis, most TCR beta V segments proved productive either about 90% or about 30% of the time. For most TCR sequences rarity was the rule, although some public TCRs occurred in many donors.

Sequencing used PBMCs. The source of this sequence is a young woman in good health and CMV-seronegative. The chain recombines TRBV2 with TRBJ2-2; D remains ambiguous. The CDR3 is CASSLFSNTGELFF. The CDR3 coding sequence is TGTGCCAGCAGCCTGTTCTCGAACACCGGGGAGCTGTTTTTT.